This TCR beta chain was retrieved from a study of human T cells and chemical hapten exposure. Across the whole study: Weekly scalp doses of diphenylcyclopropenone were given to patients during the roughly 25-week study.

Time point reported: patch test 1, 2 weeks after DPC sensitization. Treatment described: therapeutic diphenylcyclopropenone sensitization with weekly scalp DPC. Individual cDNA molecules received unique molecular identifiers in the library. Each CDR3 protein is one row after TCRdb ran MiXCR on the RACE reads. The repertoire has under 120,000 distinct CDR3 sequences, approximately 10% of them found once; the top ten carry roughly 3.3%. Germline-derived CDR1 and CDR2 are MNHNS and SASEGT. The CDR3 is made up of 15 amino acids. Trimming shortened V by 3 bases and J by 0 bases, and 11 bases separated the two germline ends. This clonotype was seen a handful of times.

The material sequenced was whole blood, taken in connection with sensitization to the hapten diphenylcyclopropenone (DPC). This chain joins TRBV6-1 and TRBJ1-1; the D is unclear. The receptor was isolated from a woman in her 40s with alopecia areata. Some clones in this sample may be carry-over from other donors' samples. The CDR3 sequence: CASSDMVGMNTEAFF. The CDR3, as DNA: TGTGCCAGCAGTGATATGGTGGGGATGAACACTGAAGCTTTCTTT.